Described below is a single TCR beta chain sequence and its context. Antigen unknown. The data are from a study of molecular identifiers for immune sequencing clone quantification. The germline V and J ends were trimmed by 1 base and 1 base, with 20 bases remaining between them. This CDR3 contains 18 residues. Per the germline V gene, CDR1 is SGHVS and CDR2 is FQNEAQ. The bulk TCR libraries were made with methods described before and with listed TCR primers. Each CDR3 protein is one row after TCRdb ran MiXCR on the PCR reads. The repertoire holds 60,000 to 80,000 distinct CDR3 sequences, roughly 18% seen once, with under 2% in the top ten. Whole-study findings and limits: Spiked TCR RNA from one Jurkat cell reportedly showed up when mixed among approximately 990,000 naive cells.

RNA fractions of 10%, 30% or 50% and about 19,000 to 1,100,000 sorted cells were the source of naive CD8 libraries. As CD8+CD4-CCR7+CD45RA+ cells, naive CD8 T cells were sorted. Material: naive CD8+ T cells from blood, with Jurkat cell RNA spiked in. Subset meaning: FACS-sorted CD8+CD4-CCR7+CD45RA+ naive T cells. This TCR derives from a human donor in good health. Some libraries in this study had Jurkat cell RNA spiked in. J is TRBJ2-7 and V is TRBV7-8; D is possibly TRBD2 (6 bases). The CDR3 reads CASSLVAGWREASYEQYF. DNA of the CDR3: TGTGCCAGCAGCTTAGTGGCAGGTTGGAGGGAGGCTTCCTACGAGCAGTACTTC.